One sample yielded the 23 T cell receptor beta chains listed below, sequenced in a study of cytomegalovirus exposure and HLA in healthy donors. The PCR used 60 Vbeta and 13 Jbeta primers. The data were produced by immunoSEQ multiplex PCR, yet TCRdb's version contains in-frame clones alone and is incomplete. Its clone listing holds nearly 200,000 clones. Sequences were obtained from PBMCs. Receptors originate from a boy between 10 and 17 years old in good health and CMV-seronegative.

Regarding this clone: A read error may produce the germline difference seen at one junction end. The chain joins TRBV7-8 to TRBJ1-1; D not resolved. CDR1 is SGHVS, CDR2 FQNEAQ, per germline. There are 15 residues in the CDR3. Here the CDR3 reads CASSLSAQMNAEAFF. The CDR3 bases are TGTGCCAGCAGCTTATCGGCACAGATGAACGCTGAAGCTTTCTTT.

J is TRBJ1-1 and V is TRBV19; tentative D call: TRBD1 (5 bases). V shed 7 bases and J shed 5 bases, with 17 bases lying between them. This CDR3 region has 14 residues. Germline CDR1 is LNHDA and CDR2 is SQIVND (reference sequence). CDR3 in DNA: TGTGCCAGTAAGTGGGGCCCCGGGCGAACTGAAGCTTTCTTT. This translates into CASKWGPGRTEAFF.

The chain has TRBV7-2 and TRBJ2-7, with TRBD1 identical over 8 bases. The CDR3 covers 13 residues. The J segment lost 3 bases and the V segment lost 5 bases, leaving 3 bases of the junction unmatched. Germline V CDR1 and CDR2: SGHTA, FQGNSA. The CDR3 bases are TGTGCCAGCAGCACTACAGGGGGCTACGAGCAGTACTTC. It specifies CASSTTGGYEQYF.

V and J are TRBV4-1 and TRBJ1-1, with D unresolved. Germline V gene sequence: CDR1 MGHRA, CDR2 YSYEKL. The ends were cut back, 0 bases at V and 7 bases at J, with 18 bases in the middle. The CDR3 has 16 amino acids. The CDR3 sequence: CASSQERWEGYVEAFF. The CDR3 nucleotides are TGCGCCAGCAGCCAAGAGCGGTGGGAGGGATATGTTGAAGCTTTCTTT.

This sequence joins TRBV29-1 and TRBJ2-2; 9 nucleotides match TRBD1. Germline CDR1 and CDR2: SQVTM and ANQGSEA. J gave up 6 bases and V 7 bases, and 9 bases lay outside the gene matches. The CDR3 is 14 amino acids. This chain's CDR3 is CSARQGVYSGELFF. CDR3 nucleotides: TGCAGCGCTCGACAGGGGGTATATTCCGGGGAGCTGTTTTTT.

This sequence joins TRBV5-1 and TRBJ2-5; D is unresolved. V lost 5 bases and J lost 5, with 10 bases in between. The germline V gene encodes CDR1 SGHRS and CDR2 YFSETQ. CDR3 length equals 12 residues. The CDR3 nucleotides read TGCGCCAGCAGTAAAAAGCATGAGACCCAGTACTTC. This sequence encodes CASSKKHETQYF.

This chain connects TRBV4-1 to TRBJ1-1; D might be TRBD1 (6 bases). Trimming removed 3 bases at V and 0 bases at J, with 14 bases between. Germline V gene data show CDR1 as MGHRA and CDR2 as YSYEKL. This CDR3 has 16 residues. In DNA form, the CDR3 reads TGCGCCAGCAGCCAGGCCGACAGGTGGATGAACACTGAAGCTTTCTTT. Its protein product is CASSQADRWMNTEAFF.

The V and J genes are TRBV29-1 and TRBJ2-7, with D perhaps TRBD1 (6 bases). The CDR3 has 14 amino acids. Germline V lookup: CDR1 SQVTM, CDR2 ANQGSEA. V lost 5 bases and J 0 bases, leaving 14 bases between the germline ends. For the CDR3, the DNA is TGCAGCGTTCGCGACAGGACGAGCTCCTACGAGCAGTACTTC. Translation gives CSVRDRTSSYEQYF.

Here the CDR3 reads CAWTSLGTRNEKLFF. CDR3 nucleotides: TGTGCCTGGACCTCTTTAGGGACACGGAATGAAAAACTGTTTTTT. This chain uses TRBV30 with TRBJ1-4; possibly TRBD1 for D (6 bases). The CDR3 totals 15 residues. Germline CDR1 reads GTSNPN; CDR2 reads SVGIG (reference sequence). With 4 bases removed from V and 5 bases from J, the gap between germline ends came to 17 bases.

The chain links TRBV7-9 to TRBJ2-7; 7 bases line up with TRBD1. Losses at the gene ends were 4 bases for V and 7 bases for J; bases not matched to a gene: 7. Germline V lookup: CDR1 SEHNR, CDR2 FQNEAQ (reference sequence). This CDR3 has 13 amino acids. The CDR3 DNA reads as TGTGCCAGCAGCTATACAGGGGCAGGGGAGCAGTACTTC. Translation: CASSYTGAGEQYF.

The chain uses TRBV19 and TRBJ2-1, with 7 positions matching TRBD2. The CDR3 has 17 residues. Looked up from germline, CDR1 is LNHDA and CDR2 is SQIVND (reference sequence). With V trimmed by 5 bases and J by 4 bases, 14 bases remained unmatched. The CDR3 here is CASSGALAAGRYNEQFF. CDR3 in DNA: TGTGCCAGTAGTGGGGCTTTGGCAGCGGGGCGTTACAATGAGCAGTTCTTC.

The chain carries TRBV28 and TRBJ2-1; D unclear. This CDR3 region has 12 residues. Germline loops: CDR1 MDHEN, CDR2 SYDVKM. V was clipped by 7 bases and J by 10 bases, with 14 bases between them. The CDR3 DNA reads as TGTGCCAGCAATCTATCTTATAAGGAGCAGTTCTTC. The encoded protein is CASNLSYKEQFF.

In DNA form, the CDR3 reads TGTGCCAGCAGTTCGTTCGGGACAGGGGGAAACTATGGCTACACCTTC. Its protein product is CASSSFGTGGNYGYTF. V gene TRBV28 combines with J gene TRBJ1-2, with 11 nucleotides matching TRBD1. After removal of 4 bases from V and 2 bases from J, the junction contained 6 bases not matched to a gene. The CDR3 totals 16 residues. Germline CDR1 MDHEN, CDR2 SYDVKM.

The chain uses TRBV7-3 and TRBJ2-5, with TRBD2 as a possible D gene (5 bases). CDR3 length: 14 residues. In germline, CDR1 is SGHTA, CDR2 FQGTGA. Deletions cut 6 bases from V and 1 base from J, with 12 bases between. CDR3 loop: CASRAGGPQETQYF. The CDR3 DNA follows: TGTGCCAGCAGGGCCGGAGGACCCCAAGAGACCCAGTACTTC. The whole variable domain, filled in from reference TRBV7-3 and TRBJ2-5, reads GAGVSQTPSNKVTEKGKYVELRCDPISGHTALYWYRQSLGQGPEFLIYFQGTGAADDSGLPNDRFFAVRPEGSVSTLKIQRTERGDSAVYLCASRAGGPQETQYFGPGTRLLVL.

The CDR3 sequence is CAWSVVRAARLKNTEAFF. The CDR3 coding sequence is TGTGCCTGGAGTGTAGTGAGGGCAGCGCGGTTGAAGAACACTGAAGCTTTCTTT. V gene TRBV30 combines with J gene TRBJ1-1; D unresolved. The CDR3 extends over 18 amino acids. Germline CDR1 is GTSNPN and CDR2 is SVGIG (reference sequence). Trimming took 0 bases from V and 1 from J, leaving 21 bases between them.

The chain joins TRBV5-4 to TRBJ2-7, with D perhaps TRBD1 (7 bases). The CDR3 consists of 15 residues. Per germline, CDR1 SGHNT and CDR2 YYREEE (reference sequence). V lost 3 bases and J lost 3, with 16 bases in between. Here the CDR3 DNA reads TGTGCCAGCAGCTCCAGGGGGGTGGGGAACTACGAGCAGTACTTC. It is translated as CASSSRGVGNYEQYF. The full variable domain, rest sourced from reference TRBV5-4 and TRBJ2-7, is ETGVTQSPTHLIKTRGQQVTLRCSSQSGHNTVSWYQQALGQGPQFIFQYYREEENGRGNFPPRFSGLQFPNYSSELNVNALELDDSALYLCASSSRGVGNYEQYFGPGTRLTVT.

The chain joins TRBV27 to TRBJ2-1, with D perhaps matching TRBD2 (7 bases). CDR1 and CDR2 (germline): MNHEY, SMNVEV (reference sequence). The CDR3 consists of 16 residues. V lost 2 bases and J 8 bases, leaving 19 bases between the germline ends. CDR3 sequence: CASSLSGGAYNHEQFF. The CDR3 DNA reads TGTGCCAGCAGTTTAAGTGGGGGGGCCTACAACCATGAGCAGTTCTTC.

V is TRBV27 and J is TRBJ2-7; D unclear. This CDR3 has 14 residues. Per the germline V gene, CDR1 is MNHEY and CDR2 is SMNVEV (reference sequence). The V gene lost 6 bases and the J gene lost 3 bases, with 15 bases spanning the gap. CDR3 residues: CASSHGARSYEQYF. CDR3 in DNA: TGTGCCAGCAGCCATGGTGCGAGGAGCTACGAGCAGTACTTC.

V is TRBV7-3 and J is TRBJ2-1; 11 nucleotides match TRBD2. Germline V gives CDR1 SGHTA, CDR2 FQGTGA. The CDR3 extends over 14 amino acids. V dropped 8 bases and J dropped 6; count of bases not matched to a gene: 6. CDR3 amino acids: CASRSSGGLNEQFF. CDR3 in DNA: TGTGCCAGCCGGTCTAGCGGGGGGCTCAATGAGCAGTTCTTC.

CDR3 sequence: CASSRGQGFNEKLFF. The DNA of the CDR3 is TGCGCCAGCAGCCGTGGACAGGGCTTTAATGAAAAACTGTTTTTT. The chain is built from TRBV5-1 and TRBJ1-4; 8 nucleotides align to TRBD1. The CDR3 runs 15 residues. Germline V gene data show CDR1 as SGHRS and CDR2 as YFSETQ. V was pared by 4 bases and J by 4 bases, with 6 bases of the junction left unmatched. Combining the CDR3 with reference TRBV5-1 and TRBJ1-4 gives the whole variable domain KAGVTQTPRYLIKTRGQQVTLSCSPISGHRSVSWYQQTPGQGLQFLFEYFSETQRNKGNFPGRFSGRQFSNSRSEMNVSTLELGDSALYLCASSRGQGFNEKLFFGSGTQLSVL.

The chain employs TRBV5-6 and TRBJ2-7; D remains unclear. This CDR3 contains 13 residues. V lost 3 bases and J 2 bases, leaving 9 bases between the germline ends. CDR1 SGHDT and CDR2 YYEEEE come from the germline V gene. The CDR3 is CASSSIQTYEQYF. The CDR3 DNA reads as TGTGCCAGCAGCTCCATACAGACCTACGAGCAGTACTTC.

This sequence joins TRBV5-4 and TRBJ2-7; D gene unclear. The V gene lost 0 bases and the J gene lost 3 bases, with 10 bases spanning the gap. The CDR3 runs to 14 residues. Germline lookup yields CDR1 SGHNT and CDR2 YYREEE (reference sequence). DNA of the CDR3: TGTGCCAGCAGCTTGGCCGGTCGGAGCTACGAGCAGTACTTC. This sequence encodes CASSLAGRSYEQYF.

This sequence joins TRBV9 and TRBJ1-2, with TRBD1 matching 8 bases. Germline V CDR1 and CDR2: SGDLS, YYNGEE. This CDR3 region has 14 residues. Unmatched junction bases numbered 4, after V lost 2 bases and J lost 4 bases. The chain's CDR3 is CASSVGQGAYGYTF. For the CDR3, the DNA is TGTGCCAGCAGCGTCGGACAGGGAGCCTATGGCTACACCTTC.